This T cell receptor beta chain was identified during a study of OX40 agonist ivuxolimab in advanced cancers. Study as a whole: Across the patients, intravenous ivuxolimab was delivered every 2 weeks at 0.01 to 10 mg/kg. Of the patients, three showed partial responses, one with hepatocellular carcinoma and two with cutaneous melanoma.

Generated by immunoSEQ multiplex PCR, the TCRdb table keeps only in-frame clones and is missing some. The sample holds approximately 94,000 clones, 75% to 90% seen once. To note about this clone: Its antigen is undetermined.

The study's findings and limits: Both CD4+ and CD8+ T cell populations in blood had undergone clonal expansion by week 6 at 0.1 to 3.0 mg/kg. Some of the lowest clonal expansion was seen in partial responders at 0.1-3.0 mg/kg.

This clonotype was sampled from an adult with an advanced solid tumor such as melanoma, head and neck, liver or kidney cancer. The sequenced sample was CD4+ or CD8+ T cells sorted from blood, obtained in a trial of the OX40 agonist ivuxolimab.

This chain's CDR3 is CASSPRRVGSYEQYF. DNA for the CDR3: TGTGCCAGCTCACCACGCAGGGTAGGTAGCTACGAGCAGTACTTC. The chain employs TRBV18 and TRBJ2-5; D is perhaps TRBD1 (5 bases). The DNA end favors TRBJ2-7, so the J call may be wrong. This CDR3 is 15 amino acids long. Germline loops: CDR1 KGHSH, CDR2 LQKENI.